This T cell receptor (beta chain) was sequenced in a study of neurological immune-mediated disorders. This clonotype has a count of ten or more. A single record per CDR3 protein comes from TCRdb applying MiXCR to the 5' RACE reads. The sample has some 28,000 distinct CDR3 sequences; 12% are singletons. Germline loops: CDR1 ENHRY, CDR2 SYGVKD. Trimming left V 6 bases short and J 2 bases short, with 8 bases between. The length of the CDR3 is 13 residues. Sequencing was performed on PBMCs. The rearrangement uses TRBV10-3 and TRBJ1-5; a weak D match, TRBD1 (5 bases). The origin of this receptor is a man aged 60 to 75 in good health. DNA for the CDR3: TGTGCCATCAGAGGGGACGGCAATCAGCCCCAGCATTTT. It translates to CAIRGDGNQPQHF.